The sequence of this T cell receptor beta chain was determined in a study of vaccination and CD4 T cells after COVID-19. Germline-derived CDR1 and CDR2 are MNHEY and SVGAGI. There are 14 residues in the CDR3. V was trimmed by 0 bases and J by 4 bases, leaving 7 bases between them. This clonotype was seen only a few times. Its antigen is not known. The Oncomine TCR Beta short-read assay was applied to DNA of cultured CD4+ T cells. TCRdb used MiXCR to reprocess the PCR reads, holding one entry per CDR3 protein. The sample contains about 7,000 distinct CDR3 sequences, 40% to 55% of which appear only once. The treatment here: roughly ten-day PBMC culture with coronavirus spike peptide pools or control peptides (ViraFEST assay). Investigators obtained the unexposed donor's CD4+ T cells before the COVID-19 pandemic (2011-2018).

This sequence joins TRBV6-5 and TRBJ2-1, with no clear D. The source material was CD4+ T cells from blood, cultured in vitro. The receptor was isolated from a human donor in good health. The CDR3 DNA sequence: TGTGCCAGCAGTTACTCTTCCATTTACAATGAGCAGTTCTTC. Protein sequence: CASSYSSIYNEQFF.